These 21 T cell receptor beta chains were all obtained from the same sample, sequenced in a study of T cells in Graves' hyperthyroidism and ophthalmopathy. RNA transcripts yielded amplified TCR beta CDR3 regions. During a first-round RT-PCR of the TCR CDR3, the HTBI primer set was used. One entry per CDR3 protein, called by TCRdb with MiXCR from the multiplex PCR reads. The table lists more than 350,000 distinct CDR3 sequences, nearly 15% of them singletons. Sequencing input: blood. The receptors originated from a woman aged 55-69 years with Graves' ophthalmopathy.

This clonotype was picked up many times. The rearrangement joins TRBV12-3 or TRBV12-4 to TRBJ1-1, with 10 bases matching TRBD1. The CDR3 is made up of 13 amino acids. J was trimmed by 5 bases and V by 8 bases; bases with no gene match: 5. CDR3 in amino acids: CASLGQGRTEAFF. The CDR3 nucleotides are TGTGCCAGCTTGGGACAGGGGAGGACTGAAGCTTTCTTT.

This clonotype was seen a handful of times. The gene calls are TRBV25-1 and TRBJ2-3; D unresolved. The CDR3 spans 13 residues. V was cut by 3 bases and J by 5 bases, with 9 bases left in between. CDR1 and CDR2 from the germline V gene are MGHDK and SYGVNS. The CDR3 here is CASSDGLGDTQYF. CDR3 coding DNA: TGTGCCAGCAGTGACGGCCTCGGAGATACGCAGTATTTT.

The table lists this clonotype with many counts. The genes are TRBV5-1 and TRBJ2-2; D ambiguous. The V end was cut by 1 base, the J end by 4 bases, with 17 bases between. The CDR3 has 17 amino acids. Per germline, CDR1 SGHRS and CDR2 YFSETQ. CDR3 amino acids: CASSLNFLNGGTGELFF. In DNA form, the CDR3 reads TGCGCCAGCAGCTTGAATTTCTTGAATGGTGGCACCGGGGAGCTGTTTTTT.

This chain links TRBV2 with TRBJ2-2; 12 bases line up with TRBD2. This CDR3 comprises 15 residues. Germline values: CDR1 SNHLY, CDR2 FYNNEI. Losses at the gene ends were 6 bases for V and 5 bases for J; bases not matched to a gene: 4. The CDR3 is CASRPLAGGTGELFF. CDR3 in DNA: TGTGCCAGCAGACCCCTAGCGGGAGGGACCGGGGAGCTGTTTTTT. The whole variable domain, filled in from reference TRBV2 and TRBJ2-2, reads EPEVTQTPSHQVTQMGQEVILRCVPISNHLYFYWYRQILGQKVEFLVSFYNNEISEKSEIFDDQFSVERPDGSNFTLKIRSTKLEDSAMYFCASRPLAGGTGELFFGEGSRLTVL.

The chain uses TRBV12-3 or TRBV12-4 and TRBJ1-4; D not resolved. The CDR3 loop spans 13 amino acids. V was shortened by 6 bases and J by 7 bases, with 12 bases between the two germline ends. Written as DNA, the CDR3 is TGTGCCAGCAGCCCGGGTTGGGGTGAAAAACTGTTTTTT. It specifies CASSPGWGEKLFF.

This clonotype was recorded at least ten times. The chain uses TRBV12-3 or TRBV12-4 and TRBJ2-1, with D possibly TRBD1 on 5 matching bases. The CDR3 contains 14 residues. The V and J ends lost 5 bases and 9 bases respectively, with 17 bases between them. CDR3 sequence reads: CASSIQVGVGEQFF. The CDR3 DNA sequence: TGTGCCAGCAGTATACAGGTTGGGGTCGGTGAGCAGTTCTTC.

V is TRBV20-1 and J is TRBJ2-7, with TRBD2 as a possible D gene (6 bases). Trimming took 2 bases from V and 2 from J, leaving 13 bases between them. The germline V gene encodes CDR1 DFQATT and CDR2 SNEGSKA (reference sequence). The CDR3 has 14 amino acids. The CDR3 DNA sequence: TGCAGTGCTAGACGGCGGGACGGGGCCTACGAGCAGTACTTC. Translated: CSARRRDGAYEQYF.

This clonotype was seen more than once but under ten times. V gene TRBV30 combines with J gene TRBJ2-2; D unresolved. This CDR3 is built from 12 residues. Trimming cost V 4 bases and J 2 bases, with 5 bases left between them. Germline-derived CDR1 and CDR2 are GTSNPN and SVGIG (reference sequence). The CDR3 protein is CAWTENTGELFF. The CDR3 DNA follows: TGTGCCTGGACAGAAAACACCGGGGAGCTGTTTTTT. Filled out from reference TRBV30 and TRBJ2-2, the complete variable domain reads SQTIHQWPATLVQPVGSPLSLECTVEGTSNPNLYWYRQAAGRGLQLLFYSVGIGQISSEVPQNLSASRPQDRQFILSSKKLLLSDSGFYLCAWTENTGELFFGEGSRLTVL.

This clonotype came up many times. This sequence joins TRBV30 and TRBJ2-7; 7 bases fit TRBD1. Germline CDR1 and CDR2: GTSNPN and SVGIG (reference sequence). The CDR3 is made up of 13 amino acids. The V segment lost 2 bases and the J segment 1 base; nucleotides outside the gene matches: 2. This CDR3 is CAWSWDSSYEQYF. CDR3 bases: TGTGCCTGGAGTTGGGACAGTTCCTACGAGCAGTACTTC. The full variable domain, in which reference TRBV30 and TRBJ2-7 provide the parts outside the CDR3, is SQTIHQWPATLVQPVGSPLSLECTVEGTSNPNLYWYRQAAGRGLQLLFYSVGIGQISSEVPQNLSASRPQDRQFILSSKKLLLSDSGFYLCAWSWDSSYEQYFGPGTRLTVT.

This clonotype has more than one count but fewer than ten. The CDR3 sequence is CASGWITSDSYNEQFF. The CDR3, as DNA: TGTGCTAGTGGTTGGATAACTAGTGATAGCTACAATGAGCAGTTCTTC. This rearrangement joins TRBV12-5 to TRBJ2-1; perhaps TRBD2 as D (5 bases). V was pared by 4 bases and J by 3 bases, with 16 bases between. The germline CDR1 and CDR2 sequences are LGHNT and FRNRAP. The CDR3 length is 16 residues.

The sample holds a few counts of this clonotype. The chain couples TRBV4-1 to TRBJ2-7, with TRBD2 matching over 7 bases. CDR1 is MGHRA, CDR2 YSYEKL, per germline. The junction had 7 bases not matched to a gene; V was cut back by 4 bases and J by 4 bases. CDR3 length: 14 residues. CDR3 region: CASSPDPGLYEQYF. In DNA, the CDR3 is TGCGCCAGCAGCCCAGACCCGGGACTATACGAGCAGTACTTC.

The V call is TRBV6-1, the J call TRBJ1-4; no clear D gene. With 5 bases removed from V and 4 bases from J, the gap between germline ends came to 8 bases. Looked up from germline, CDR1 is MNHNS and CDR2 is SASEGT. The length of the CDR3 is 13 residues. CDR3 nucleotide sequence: TGTGCCAGCAGTACCTCCTGTAATGAAAAACTGTTTTTT. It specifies CASSTSCNEKLFF.

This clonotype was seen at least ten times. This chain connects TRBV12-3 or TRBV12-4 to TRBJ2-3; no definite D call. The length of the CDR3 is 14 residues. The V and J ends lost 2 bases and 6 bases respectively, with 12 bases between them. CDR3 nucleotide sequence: TGTGCCAGCAGTTTACCGGGTCGGATTGATACGCAGTATTTT. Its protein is CASSLPGRIDTQYF.

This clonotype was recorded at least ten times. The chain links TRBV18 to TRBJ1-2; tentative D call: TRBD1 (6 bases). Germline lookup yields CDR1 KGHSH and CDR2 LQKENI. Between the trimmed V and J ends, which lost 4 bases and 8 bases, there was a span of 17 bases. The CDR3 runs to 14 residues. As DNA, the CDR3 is TGTGCCAGCTCACGCCGACAGGCGGCGGGGGGCTACACCTTC. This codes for CASSRRQAAGGYTF.

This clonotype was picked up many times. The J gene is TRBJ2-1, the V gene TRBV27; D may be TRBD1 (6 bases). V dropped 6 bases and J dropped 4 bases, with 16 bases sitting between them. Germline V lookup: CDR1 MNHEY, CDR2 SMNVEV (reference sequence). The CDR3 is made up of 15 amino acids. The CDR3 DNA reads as TGTGCCAGCAGGCCTAACAGGGTAACTTACAATGAGCAGTTCTTC. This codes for CASRPNRVTYNEQFF.

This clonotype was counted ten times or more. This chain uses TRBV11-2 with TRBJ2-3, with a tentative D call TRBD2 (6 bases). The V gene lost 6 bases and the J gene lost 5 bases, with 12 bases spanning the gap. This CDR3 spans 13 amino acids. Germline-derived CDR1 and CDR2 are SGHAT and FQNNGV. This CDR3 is CASSSWGLDTQYF. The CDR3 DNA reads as TGTGCCAGCAGTTCCTGGGGACTAGATACGCAGTATTTT.

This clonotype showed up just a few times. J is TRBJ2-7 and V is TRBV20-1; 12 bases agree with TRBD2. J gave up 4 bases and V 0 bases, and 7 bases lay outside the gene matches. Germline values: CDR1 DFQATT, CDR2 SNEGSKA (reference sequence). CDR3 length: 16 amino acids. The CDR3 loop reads CSARDPSGGGGYEQYF. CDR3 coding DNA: TGCAGTGCTAGAGATCCTAGCGGGGGGGGGGGTTACGAGCAGTACTTC.

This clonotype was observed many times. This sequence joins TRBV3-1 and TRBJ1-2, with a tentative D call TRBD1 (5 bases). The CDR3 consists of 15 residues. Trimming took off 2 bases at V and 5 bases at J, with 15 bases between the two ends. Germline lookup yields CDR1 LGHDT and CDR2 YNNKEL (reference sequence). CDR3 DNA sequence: TGTGCCAGCAGCCAAAGGTGGGGGGAGGCGTATGGCTACACCTTC. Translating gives CASSQRWGEAYGYTF.

CDR3 in amino acids: CASTLTGSPTEAFF. CDR3 bases: TGTGCCAGTACCCTCACAGGGTCTCCCACTGAAGCTTTCTTT. The gene calls are TRBV19 and TRBJ1-1, with D tentatively TRBD1 (6 bases). The CDR3 contains 14 residues. Trimming left V 7 bases short and J 4 bases short, with 16 bases between. Per the germline V gene, CDR1 is LNHDA and CDR2 is SQIVND (reference sequence).

CDR3 sequence (DNA): TGTGCCAGCAGCCAAGATCTAGGGGGAAGGAAGGAGACCCAGTACTTC. Protein sequence: CASSQDLGGRKETQYF. J is TRBJ2-5 and V is TRBV4-2; maybe TRBD1 (6 bases). The CDR3 is 16 amino acids. Germline V CDR1 and CDR2: LGHNA, YNFKEQ. V gave up 0 bases and J gave up 5 bases, with 16 bases separating them.

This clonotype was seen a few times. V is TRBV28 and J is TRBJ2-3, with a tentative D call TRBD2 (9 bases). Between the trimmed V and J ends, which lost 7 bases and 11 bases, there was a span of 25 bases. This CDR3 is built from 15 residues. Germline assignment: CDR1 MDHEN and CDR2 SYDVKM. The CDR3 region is CASTLAGEGTGGQYF. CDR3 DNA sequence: TGTGCCAGCACCTTAGCGGGAGAGGGCACAGGGGGGCAGTATTTT.